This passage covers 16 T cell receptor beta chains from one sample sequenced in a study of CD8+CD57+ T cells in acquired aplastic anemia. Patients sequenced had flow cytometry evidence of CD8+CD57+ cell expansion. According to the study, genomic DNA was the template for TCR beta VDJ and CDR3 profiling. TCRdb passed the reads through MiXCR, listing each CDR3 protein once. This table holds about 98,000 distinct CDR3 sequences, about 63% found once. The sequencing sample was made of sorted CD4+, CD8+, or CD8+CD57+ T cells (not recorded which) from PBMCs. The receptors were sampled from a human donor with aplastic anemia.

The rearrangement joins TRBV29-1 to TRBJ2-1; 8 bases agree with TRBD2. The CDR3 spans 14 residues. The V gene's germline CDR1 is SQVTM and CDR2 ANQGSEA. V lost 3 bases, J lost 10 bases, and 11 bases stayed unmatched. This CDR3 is CSVESSGSLNEQFF. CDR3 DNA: TGCAGCGTTGAGTCTAGCGGGTCACTAAACGAGCAGTTCTTC.

For the CDR3, the DNA is TGCAGTGCTAGAGGGACTAGCGGCACAGATACGCAGTATTTT. Translation gives CSARGTSGTDTQYF. The V gene is TRBV20-1, the J gene TRBJ2-3; 9 nucleotides line up with TRBD2. Unmatched junction bases numbered 0, after V lost 1 base and J lost 1 base. Germline-derived CDR1 and CDR2 are DFQATT and SNEGSKA (reference sequence). The CDR3 loop spans 14 amino acids.

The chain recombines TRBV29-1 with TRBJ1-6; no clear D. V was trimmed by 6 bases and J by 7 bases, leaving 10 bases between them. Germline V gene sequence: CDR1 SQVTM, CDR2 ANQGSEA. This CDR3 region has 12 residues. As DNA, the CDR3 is TGCAGCGTCGCCGACCCCAATTCACCCCTCCACTTT. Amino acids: CSVADPNSPLHF.

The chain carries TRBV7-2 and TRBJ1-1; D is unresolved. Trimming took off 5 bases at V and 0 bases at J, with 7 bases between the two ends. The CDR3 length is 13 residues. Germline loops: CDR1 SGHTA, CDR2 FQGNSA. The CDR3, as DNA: TGTGCCAGCAGCCCCTCCATGAACACTGAAGCTTTCTTT. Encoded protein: CASSPSMNTEAFF.

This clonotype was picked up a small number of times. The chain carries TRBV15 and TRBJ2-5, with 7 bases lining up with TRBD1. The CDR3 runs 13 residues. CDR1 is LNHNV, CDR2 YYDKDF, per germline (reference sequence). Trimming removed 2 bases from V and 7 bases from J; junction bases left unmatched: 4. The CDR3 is CATSRPGGRTQYF. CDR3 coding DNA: TGTGCCACCAGCAGACCAGGGGGTAGGACCCAGTACTTC.

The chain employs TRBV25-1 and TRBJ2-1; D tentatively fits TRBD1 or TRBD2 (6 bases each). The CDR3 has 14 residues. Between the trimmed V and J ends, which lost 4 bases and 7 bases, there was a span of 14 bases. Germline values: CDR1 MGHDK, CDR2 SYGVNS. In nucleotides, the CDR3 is TGTGCCAGCAGTGTGGCCACAGGGAGGAATGAGCAGTTCTTC. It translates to CASSVATGRNEQFF.

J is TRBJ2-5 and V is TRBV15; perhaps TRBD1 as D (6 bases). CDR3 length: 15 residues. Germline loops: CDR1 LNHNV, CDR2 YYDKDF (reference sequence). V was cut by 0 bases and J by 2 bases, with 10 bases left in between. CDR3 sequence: CATSRDITGQETQYF. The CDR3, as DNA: TGTGCCACCAGCAGAGATATTACAGGGCAAGAGACCCAGTACTTC. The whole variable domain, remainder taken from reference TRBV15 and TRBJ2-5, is DAMVIQNPRYQVTQFGKPVTLSCSQTLNHNVMYWYQQKSSQAPKLLFHYYDKDFNNEADTPDNFQSRRPNTSFCFLDIRSPGLGDTAMYLCATSRDITGQETQYFGPGTRLLVL.

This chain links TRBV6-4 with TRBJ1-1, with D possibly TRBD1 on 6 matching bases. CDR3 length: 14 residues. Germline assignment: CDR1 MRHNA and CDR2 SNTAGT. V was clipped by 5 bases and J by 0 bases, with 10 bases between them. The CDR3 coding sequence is TGTGCCAGCAGTTCAGACAGGATGAACACTGAAGCTTTCTTT. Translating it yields CASSSDRMNTEAFF.

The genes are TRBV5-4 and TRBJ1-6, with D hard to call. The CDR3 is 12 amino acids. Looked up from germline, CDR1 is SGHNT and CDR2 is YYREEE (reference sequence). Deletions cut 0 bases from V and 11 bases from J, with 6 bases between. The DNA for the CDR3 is TGTGCCAGCAGCTTGGGGGCACCACCCCTCCACTTT. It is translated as CASSLGAPPLHF.

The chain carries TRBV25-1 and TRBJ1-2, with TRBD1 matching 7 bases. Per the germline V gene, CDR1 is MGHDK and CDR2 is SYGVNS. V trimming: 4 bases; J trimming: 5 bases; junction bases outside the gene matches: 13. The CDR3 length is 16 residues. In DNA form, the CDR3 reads TGTGCCAGCAGTGGGGAGGGACCGGGACAGATATATGGCTACACCTTC. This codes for CASSGEGPGQIYGYTF.

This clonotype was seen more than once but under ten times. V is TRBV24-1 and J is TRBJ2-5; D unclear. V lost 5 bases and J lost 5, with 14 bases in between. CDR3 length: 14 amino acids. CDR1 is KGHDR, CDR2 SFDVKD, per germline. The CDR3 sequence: CATSALSRWETQYF. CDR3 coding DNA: TGTGCCACCAGTGCATTGTCCCGGTGGGAGACCCAGTACTTC.

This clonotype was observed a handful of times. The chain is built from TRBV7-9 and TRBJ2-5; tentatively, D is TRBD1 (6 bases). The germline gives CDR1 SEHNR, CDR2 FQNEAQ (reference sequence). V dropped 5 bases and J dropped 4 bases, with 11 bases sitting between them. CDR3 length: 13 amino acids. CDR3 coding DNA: TGTGCCAGCAGCCGTGGACAGACAGAGACCCAGTACTTC. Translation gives CASSRGQTETQYF.

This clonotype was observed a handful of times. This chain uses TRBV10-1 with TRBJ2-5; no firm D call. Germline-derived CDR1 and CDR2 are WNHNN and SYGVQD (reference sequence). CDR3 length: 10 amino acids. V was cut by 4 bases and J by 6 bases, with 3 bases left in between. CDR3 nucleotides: TGCGCCAGCAGTGGAAAGACCCAGTACTTC. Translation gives CASSGKTQYF.

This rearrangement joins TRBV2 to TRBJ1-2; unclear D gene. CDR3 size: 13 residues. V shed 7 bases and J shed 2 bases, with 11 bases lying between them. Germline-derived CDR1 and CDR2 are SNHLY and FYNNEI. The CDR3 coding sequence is TGTGCCAGCACGTCAGCCAGAAACTATGGCTACACCTTC. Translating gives CASTSARNYGYTF.

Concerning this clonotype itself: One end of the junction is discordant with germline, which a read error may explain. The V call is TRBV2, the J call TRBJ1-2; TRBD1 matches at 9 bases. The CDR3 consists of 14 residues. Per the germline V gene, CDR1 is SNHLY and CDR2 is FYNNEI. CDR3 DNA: TGTGCCCGCAGTGAAGCTATGGGACAGGGAGGCTACACCTTC. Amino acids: CARSEAMGQGGYTF.

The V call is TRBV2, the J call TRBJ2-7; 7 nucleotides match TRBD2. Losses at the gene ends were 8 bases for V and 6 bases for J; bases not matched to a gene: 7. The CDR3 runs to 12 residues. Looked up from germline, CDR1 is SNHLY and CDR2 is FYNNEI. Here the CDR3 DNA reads TGTGCCAGCCCTACGCGCGGGGGCGAGCAGTACTTC. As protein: CASPTRGGEQYF.